A single sample gave rise to the 32 T cell receptor beta chains below, sequenced in a study of T cells after yellow fever vaccination. TCRdb re-called the 5' RACE reads with MiXCR, one entry per CDR3 protein. The sample comprises some 160,000 distinct CDR3 sequences, 9.3% of which are singletons, and about a third rests with the top ten. This specimen consisted of CD8+ T cells sorted from PBMCs, obtained 45 days after the yellow fever booster vaccination. These receptors were collected from a man between 18 and 35 years old who received the YFV17D yellow fever vaccine.

This clonotype was detected many times. The chain has TRBV4-1 and TRBJ2-1; the D is unclear. The CDR3 has 13 amino acids. With 4 bases removed from V and 5 bases from J, the gap between germline ends came to 9 bases. Germline CDR1 MGHRA, CDR2 YSYEKL. This chain's CDR3 is CASSLTQNNEQFF. The CDR3 coding sequence is TGCGCCAGCAGCCTGACCCAAAACAATGAGCAGTTCTTC.

This chain links TRBV5-5 with TRBJ1-1, with TRBD1 identical over 9 bases. The CDR3 runs 15 residues. In germline, CDR1 is SGHKS, CDR2 YYEKEE (reference sequence). The ends lost 3 bases at V and 4 bases at J; junction bases unmatched: 7. CDR3 coding DNA: TGTGCCAGCAGCTCTCCGGGACAGGGTGTCACTGAAGCTTTCTTT. Translation: CASSSPGQGVTEAFF.

The J gene is TRBJ1-4, the V gene TRBV12-3 or TRBV12-4, with D uncertain. The CDR3 has 14 residues. The ends were cut back, 3 bases at V and 2 bases at J, with 7 bases in the middle. The CDR3 DNA sequence: TGTGCCAGCAGTTTTAGCGGGACTAATGAAAAACTGTTTTTT. The encoded protein is CASSFSGTNEKLFF.

V is TRBV2 and J is TRBJ2-3, with 8 positions matching TRBD2. V was clipped by 6 bases and J by 3 bases; unmatched bases: 8. The CDR3 covers 15 residues. The V gene's germline CDR1 is SNHLY and CDR2 FYNNEI. The CDR3 protein is CASRPRGGWTDTQYF. In nucleotides, the CDR3 is TGTGCCAGCAGGCCTCGGGGGGGCTGGACAGATACGCAGTATTTT.

This rearrangement joins TRBV12-3 or TRBV12-4 to TRBJ1-6; D might be TRBD1 (6 bases). With 7 bases removed from V and 8 bases from J, the gap between germline ends came to 18 bases. This CDR3 is 15 amino acids long. This CDR3 is CASIKDSAEYSPLHF. The CDR3 DNA is TGTGCCAGCATAAAGGACAGCGCTGAATATTCACCCCTCCACTTT.

There are a few counts of this clonotype. V and J are TRBV7-9 and TRBJ1-4, with 7 bases that match TRBD1. V gave up 4 bases and J gave up 5 bases; unmatched junction bases: 7. The CDR3 is 15 amino acids. CDR1 and CDR2 (germline): SEHNR, FQNEAQ (reference sequence). The CDR3, as DNA: TGTGCCAGCAGCTCCCGACAGGGACTGAATGAAAAACTGTTTTTT. Translation: CASSSRQGLNEKLFF. Full variable domain (rest looked up from reference TRBV7-9 and TRBJ1-4): DTGVSQNPRHKITKRGQNVTFRCDPISEHNRLYWYRQTLGQGPEFLTYFQNEAQLEKSRLLSDRFSAERPKGSFSTLEIQRTEQGDSAMYLCASSSRQGLNEKLFFGSGTQLSVL.

This clonotype was detected only a few times. V and J are TRBV6-2 or TRBV6-3 and TRBJ1-1, with 7 bases lining up with TRBD1. With 6 bases clipped from V and 8 bases from J, the junction kept 6 bases outside the gene matches. The CDR3 is made up of 12 amino acids. Germline V gene sequence: CDR1 MNHEY, CDR2 SVGEGT. The CDR3 DNA is TGTGCCAGCAGCCCAGACAGGGTGGAAGCTTTCTTT. Its protein is CASSPDRVEAFF.

This clonotype has a count of ten or more. The gene calls are TRBV7-9 and TRBJ2-7, with 8 bases fitting TRBD2. Trimming cost V 3 bases and J 6 bases; bases outside gene matches: 7. The CDR3 runs 14 residues. From germline, CDR1 is SEHNR and CDR2 FQNEAQ (reference sequence). The CDR3 DNA reads TGTGCCAGCAGCTTGGCCGGGGGGGAGCGCGAGCAGTACTTC. Its translation is CASSLAGGEREQYF.

Many counts were recorded for this clonotype. The chain uses TRBV5-1 and TRBJ1-1; no reliable D call. The CDR3 totals 14 residues. The germline V and J ends were trimmed by 2 bases and 6 bases, with 14 bases remaining between them. CDR1 is SGHRS and CDR2 is YFSETQ in the germline V gene. In DNA form, the CDR3 reads TGCGCCAGCAGCTTAGGTCTGGGGAGCCCTGAAGCTTTCTTT. Translated, it gives CASSLGLGSPEAFF.

This clonotype was detected only a few times. The rearrangement joins TRBV4-1 to TRBJ2-2; TRBD1 matches 7 bases. The CDR3 sequence is 17 residues long. Germline V gene sequence: CDR1 MGHRA, CDR2 YSYEKL. The ends lost 0 bases at V and 4 bases at J; junction bases unmatched: 8. The CDR3 is CASSQDLGQAPTGELFF. For the CDR3, the DNA is TGCGCCAGCAGCCAAGATCTAGGACAGGCACCCACCGGGGAGCTGTTTTTT.

This clonotype occurred a few times. V and J are TRBV21-1 and TRBJ2-7. TRBV21-1 is an annotated pseudogene. The CDR3 is made up of 12 amino acids. The CDR3 reads CASSTPTYEQYF. DNA of the CDR3: TGTGCCAGTTCGACACCGACCTACGAGCAGTACTTC.

This clonotype was counted between two and nine times. J is TRBJ1-4 and V is TRBV27, with D perhaps matching TRBD1 (6 bases). Germline V gives CDR1 MNHEY, CDR2 SMNVEV (reference sequence). This CDR3 has 14 amino acids. Trimming removed 5 bases from V and 3 bases from J, with 10 bases in between. The CDR3 sequence is CASSQAGANEKLFF. CDR3 coding DNA: TGTGCCAGCAGTCAGGCAGGGGCTAATGAAAAACTGTTTTTT.

Only a few counts were recorded for this clonotype. V usage is TRBV6-5 and J usage is TRBJ2-7; 8 bases align to TRBD1. CDR1 MNHEY and CDR2 SVGAGI come from the germline V gene. Germline trimming cut 8 bases from V and 7 bases from J; bases unmatched to any gene: 13. The CDR3 contains 14 residues. CDR3 amino acids: CASGRPNRGSEQYF. In nucleotides, the CDR3 is TGTGCCAGCGGACGGCCTAACAGGGGGTCGGAGCAGTACTTC.

This chain uses TRBV4-1 with TRBJ2-7, with D hard to call. V was trimmed by 2 bases and J by 0 bases, leaving 5 bases between them. Per germline, CDR1 MGHRA and CDR2 YSYEKL. The CDR3 sequence is 13 residues long. CDR3 nucleotides: TGCGCCAGCAGCCAAAGAGTCTCCTACGAGCAGTACTTC. This encodes CASSQRVSYEQYF.

This clonotype was seen ten or more times. The V and J genes are TRBV5-1 and TRBJ2-7; D may be TRBD2 (6 bases). The CDR3 totals 14 residues. Trimming cost V 4 bases and J 2 bases, with 13 bases left between them. Looked up from germline, CDR1 is SGHRS and CDR2 is YFSETQ. CDR3 in DNA: TGCGCCAGCAGCGAAGGGACTGGACCCTACGAGCAGTACGTC. Its protein is CASSEGTGPYEQYV.

The rearrangement links TRBV5-6 to TRBJ1-2; D uncertain. Germline V lookup: CDR1 SGHDT, CDR2 YYEEEE. This CDR3 has 13 amino acids. V was shortened by 4 bases and J by 7 bases, with 14 bases between the two germline ends. The CDR3 region is CASSPGLGSGYTF. The CDR3 DNA follows: TGTGCCAGCAGCCCGGGATTGGGCAGTGGCTACACCTTC.

The sample holds many counts of this clonotype. This chain links TRBV29-1 with TRBJ2-1; D may be TRBD1 (5 bases). CDR3 length equals 16 residues. The V end lost 2 bases, the J end lost 1 base, and 15 bases lay between the germline ends. Germline CDR1 and CDR2: SQVTM and ANQGSEA. CDR3 DNA: TGCAGCGTTGAAAAAAAAGGGGATTCGTCCTACAATGAGCAGTTCTTC. This codes for CSVEKKGDSSYNEQFF.

This clonotype has just a few counts. The chain has TRBV5-1 and TRBJ1-1, with a tentative D call TRBD1 (5 bases). V was shortened by 5 bases and J by 7 bases, with 12 bases between the two germline ends. Germline V gene lookup returns CDR1 SGHRS and CDR2 YFSETQ. The CDR3 totals 12 residues. CDR3 nucleotide sequence: TGCGCCAGCAGGGGGGAAAATAATGAAGCTTTCTTT. It translates to CASRGENNEAFF.

CDR3 sequence: CASSQGSDTDTQYF. Here the CDR3 DNA reads TGCGCCAGCAGCCAAGGTAGCGACACAGATACGCAGTATTTT. The chain joins TRBV4-1 to TRBJ2-3; TRBD2 is a possible D gene (5 bases). The V end lost 1 base, the J end lost 2 bases, and 7 bases lay between the germline ends. The germline CDR1 and CDR2 sequences are MGHRA and YSYEKL. The CDR3 has 14 amino acids.

The rearrangement links TRBV5-4 to TRBJ1-2; D gene uncertain. The CDR3 length is 15 residues. Germline loops: CDR1 SGHNT, CDR2 YYREEE (reference sequence). Trimming left V 0 bases short and J 0 bases short, with 9 bases between. The CDR3 sequence: CASSLGSLPNYGYTF. For the CDR3, the DNA is TGTGCCAGCAGCTTGGGAAGCCTCCCTAACTATGGCTACACCTTC.

This clonotype was counted at least ten times. The chain joins TRBV29-1 to TRBJ2-1; perhaps TRBD1 as D (6 bases). In germline, CDR1 is SQVTM, CDR2 ANQGSEA. The V and J ends lost 3 bases and 8 bases respectively, with 17 bases between them. The CDR3 is made up of 14 amino acids. In nucleotides, the CDR3 is TGCAGCGTTGATATGGGGGCCCTGACTGATGAGCAGTTCTTC. Residues: CSVDMGALTDEQFF.

The V and J genes are TRBV20-1 and TRBJ1-4; a possible D gene is TRBD1 (5 bases). The CDR3 consists of 12 residues. Germline CDR1 DFQATT, CDR2 SNEGSKA (reference sequence). The V gene lost 6 bases and the J gene lost 7 bases, with 12 bases spanning the gap. CDR3 residues: CSAGPLSEKLFF. The DNA of the CDR3 is TGCAGTGCGGGGCCTCTAAGTGAAAAACTGTTTTTT.

This clonotype was observed a few times. The chain carries TRBV12-3 or TRBV12-4 and TRBJ1-5; D might be TRBD1 (6 bases). Trimming shortened V by 3 bases and J by 5 bases, and 11 bases separated the two germline ends. This CDR3 comprises 14 residues. For the CDR3, the DNA is TGTGCCAGCAGTTTTTTCGCAGGGGATCAGCCCCAGCATTTT. It translates to CASSFFAGDQPQHF.

The V and J genes are TRBV27 and TRBJ1-1; D is ambiguous. Germline values: CDR1 MNHEY, CDR2 SMNVEV (reference sequence). The CDR3 consists of 15 residues. Trimming removed 6 bases at V and 0 bases at J, with 14 bases between. In nucleotides, the CDR3 is TGTGCCAGCAGCGTCGAGGGAGCGATGAACACTGAAGCTTTCTTT. As protein: CASSVEGAMNTEAFF.

The V gene is TRBV7-2, the J gene TRBJ1-5, with TRBD1 matching 8 bases. Trimming took 5 bases from V and 5 from J; bases not matched to a gene: 5. CDR3 length equals 14 residues. Per the germline V gene, CDR1 is SGHTA and CDR2 is FQGNSA. CDR3 amino acids: CASSTGTGYQPQHF. The DNA for the CDR3 is TGTGCCAGCAGCACCGGGACAGGTTATCAGCCCCAGCATTTT.

This clonotype was observed at least ten times. The chain links TRBV4-1 to TRBJ2-7; D uncertain. The CDR3 extends over 13 amino acids. Germline values: CDR1 MGHRA, CDR2 YSYEKL. Trimming stripped 0 bases from V and 3 bases from J, with 6 bases between. The CDR3 protein is CASSQERHYEQYF. CDR3 DNA: TGCGCCAGCAGCCAAGAACGACACTACGAGCAGTACTTC.

In its sample, this clonotype was seen many times. The chain recombines TRBV11-2 with TRBJ2-7; no definite D call. V lost 2 bases, J lost 6 bases, and 11 bases lay in between. The CDR3 covers 13 residues. Germline lookup yields CDR1 SGHAT and CDR2 FQNNGV. The chain's CDR3 is CASSLSAQAEQYF. The CDR3 region has the DNA TGTGCCAGCAGCTTAAGTGCGCAGGCCGAGCAGTACTTC. Full variable domain (rest looked up from reference TRBV11-2 and TRBJ2-7): EAGVAQSPRYKIIEKRQSVAFWCNPISGHATLYWYQQILGQGPKLLIQFQNNGVVDDSQLPKDRFSAERLKGVDSTLKIQPAKLEDSAVYLCASSLSAQAEQYFGPGTRLTVT.

This rearrangement joins TRBV4-2 to TRBJ1-1, with TRBD1 matching 10 bases. The CDR3 runs to 15 residues. The germline gives CDR1 LGHNA, CDR2 YNFKEQ. Trimming cost V 3 bases and J 8 bases; bases outside gene matches: 9. The CDR3 sequence is CASSQARTGGPEAFF. The CDR3 region has the DNA TGTGCCAGCAGCCAGGCAAGGACAGGGGGTCCCGAAGCTTTCTTT.

This chain uses TRBV6-2 or TRBV6-3 with TRBJ2-2; perhaps D is TRBD1 or TRBD2 (5 bases each). The CDR3 has 16 amino acids. V was trimmed by 2 bases and J by 1 base, leaving 11 bases between them. The germline gives CDR1 MNHEY, CDR2 SVGEGT. The CDR3 here is CASSYAGGWNTGELFF. The CDR3 coding sequence is TGTGCCAGCAGTTACGCTGGGGGATGGAACACCGGGGAGCTGTTTTTT.

V and J are TRBV5-1 and TRBJ2-1; D is perhaps TRBD2 (5 bases). The CDR3 is made up of 14 amino acids. From germline, CDR1 is SGHRS and CDR2 YFSETQ. Trimming removed 1 base from V and 7 bases from J, with 12 bases in between. The CDR3 region has the DNA TGCGCCAGCAGCTTGACTGGGGAGTGGAATGAGCAGTTCTTC. This codes for CASSLTGEWNEQFF.

V usage is TRBV18 and J usage is TRBJ1-2, with D perhaps matching TRBD1 (6 bases). The CDR3 contains 14 residues. The V gene's germline CDR1 is KGHSH and CDR2 LQKENI. Trimming stripped 3 bases from V and 8 bases from J, with 16 bases between. Here the CDR3 DNA reads TGTGCCAGCTCACCTTCGGCAGGGGAGAAAGGCTACACCTTC. It encodes CASSPSAGEKGYTF.

This clonotype appeared a few times. V usage is TRBV4-1 and J usage is TRBJ1-2; D gene unclear. Germline V gene data show CDR1 as MGHRA and CDR2 as YSYEKL. There are 15 residues in the CDR3. The V end was cut by 0 bases, the J end by 8 bases, with 16 bases between. The CDR3: CASSQEEYGGLGYTF. CDR3 nucleotides: TGCGCCAGCAGCCAAGAAGAGTACGGCGGGTTGGGCTACACCTTC.